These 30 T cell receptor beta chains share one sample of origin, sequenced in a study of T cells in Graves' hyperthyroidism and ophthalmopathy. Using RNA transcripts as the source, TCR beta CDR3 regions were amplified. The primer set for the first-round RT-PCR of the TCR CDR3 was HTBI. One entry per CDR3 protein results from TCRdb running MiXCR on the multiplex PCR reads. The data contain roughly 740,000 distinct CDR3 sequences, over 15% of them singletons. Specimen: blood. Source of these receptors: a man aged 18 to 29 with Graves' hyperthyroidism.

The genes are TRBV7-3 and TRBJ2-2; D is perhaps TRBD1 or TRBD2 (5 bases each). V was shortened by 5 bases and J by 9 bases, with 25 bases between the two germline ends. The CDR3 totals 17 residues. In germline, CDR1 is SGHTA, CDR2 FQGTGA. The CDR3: CASSPSVGDGAARELFF. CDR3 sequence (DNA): TGTGCCAGCAGCCCGTCTGTTGGGGACGGGGCTGCTAGGGAGCTGTTTTTT.

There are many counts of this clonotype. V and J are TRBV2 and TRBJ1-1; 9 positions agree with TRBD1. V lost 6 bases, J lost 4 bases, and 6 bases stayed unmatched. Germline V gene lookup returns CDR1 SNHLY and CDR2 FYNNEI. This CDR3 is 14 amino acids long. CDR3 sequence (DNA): TGTGCCAGCAGAGTACAGGGGGCGGCCACTGAAGCTTTCTTT. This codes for CASRVQGAATEAFF.

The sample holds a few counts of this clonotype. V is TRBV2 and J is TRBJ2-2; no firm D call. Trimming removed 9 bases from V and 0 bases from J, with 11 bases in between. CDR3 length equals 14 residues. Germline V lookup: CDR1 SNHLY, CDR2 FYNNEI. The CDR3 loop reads CASLITPNTGELFF. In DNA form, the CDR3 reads TGTGCCAGTCTTATAACACCGAACACCGGGGAGCTGTTTTTT.

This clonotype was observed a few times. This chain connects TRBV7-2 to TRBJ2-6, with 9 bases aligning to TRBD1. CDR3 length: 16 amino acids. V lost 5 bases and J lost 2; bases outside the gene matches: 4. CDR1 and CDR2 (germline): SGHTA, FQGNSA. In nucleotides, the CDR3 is TGTGCCAGCAGCCCTCGGGACAGGGCTGGGGCCAACGTCCTGACTTTC. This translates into CASSPRDRAGANVLTF.

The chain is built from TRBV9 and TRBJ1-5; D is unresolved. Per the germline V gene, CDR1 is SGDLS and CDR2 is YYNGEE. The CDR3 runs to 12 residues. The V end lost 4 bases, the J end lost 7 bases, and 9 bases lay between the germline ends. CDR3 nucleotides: TGTGCCAGCAGCCCCCCGCAACAGCCCCAGCATTTT. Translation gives CASSPPQQPQHF.

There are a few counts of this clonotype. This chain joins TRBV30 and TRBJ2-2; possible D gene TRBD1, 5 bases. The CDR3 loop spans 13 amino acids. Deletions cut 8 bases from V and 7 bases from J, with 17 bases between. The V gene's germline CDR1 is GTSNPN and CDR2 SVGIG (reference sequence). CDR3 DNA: TGTGCCGGAAAAAGGGGCTCTGGCGGGGAGCTGTTTTTT. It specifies CAGKRGSGGELFF.

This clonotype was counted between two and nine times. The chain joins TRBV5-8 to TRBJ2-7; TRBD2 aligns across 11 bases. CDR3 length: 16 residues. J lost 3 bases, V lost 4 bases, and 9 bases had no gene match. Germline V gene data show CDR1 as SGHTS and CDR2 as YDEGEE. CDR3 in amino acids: CASSRPLAGANYEQYF. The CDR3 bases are TGTGCCAGCAGCCGTCCACTAGCGGGGGCTAACTACGAGCAGTACTTC.

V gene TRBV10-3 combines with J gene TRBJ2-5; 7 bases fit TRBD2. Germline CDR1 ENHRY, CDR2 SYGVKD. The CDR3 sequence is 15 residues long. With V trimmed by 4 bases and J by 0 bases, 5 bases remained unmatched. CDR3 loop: CAISGVGGNQETQYF. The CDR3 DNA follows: TGTGCCATCAGTGGGGTCGGGGGGAACCAAGAGACCCAGTACTTC.

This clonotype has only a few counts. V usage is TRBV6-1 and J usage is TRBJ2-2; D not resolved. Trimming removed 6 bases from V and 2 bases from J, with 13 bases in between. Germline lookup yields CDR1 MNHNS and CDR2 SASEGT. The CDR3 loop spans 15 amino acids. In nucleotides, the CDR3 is TGTGCCAGCAGCCCCGGCGGTTTCAACACCGGGGAGCTGTTTTTT. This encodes CASSPGGFNTGELFF.

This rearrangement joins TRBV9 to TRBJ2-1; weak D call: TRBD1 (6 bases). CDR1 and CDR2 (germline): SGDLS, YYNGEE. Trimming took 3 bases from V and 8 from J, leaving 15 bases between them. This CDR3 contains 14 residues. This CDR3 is CASSGSYRVYEQFF. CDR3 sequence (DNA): TGTGCCAGCAGCGGATCGTACAGGGTTTATGAGCAGTTCTTC.

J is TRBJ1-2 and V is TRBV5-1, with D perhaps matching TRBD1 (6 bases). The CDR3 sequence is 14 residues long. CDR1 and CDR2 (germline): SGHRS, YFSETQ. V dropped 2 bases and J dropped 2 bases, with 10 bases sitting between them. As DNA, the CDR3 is TGCGCCAGCAGCTTTACTACAGGGAACTATGGCTACACCTTC. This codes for CASSFTTGNYGYTF.

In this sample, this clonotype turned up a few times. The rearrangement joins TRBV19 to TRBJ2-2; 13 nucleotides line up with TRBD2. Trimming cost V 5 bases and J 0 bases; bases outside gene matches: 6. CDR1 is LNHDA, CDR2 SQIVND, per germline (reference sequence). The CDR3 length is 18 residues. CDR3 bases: TGTGCCAGTAGTTTCCGACTAGCGGGAGGTCCGAACACCGGGGAGCTGTTTTTT. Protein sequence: CASSFRLAGGPNTGELFF.

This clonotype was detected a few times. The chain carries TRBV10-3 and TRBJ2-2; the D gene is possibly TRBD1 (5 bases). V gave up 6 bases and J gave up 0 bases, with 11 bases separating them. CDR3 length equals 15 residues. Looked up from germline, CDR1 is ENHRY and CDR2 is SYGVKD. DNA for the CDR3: TGTGCCATCAGGCAGACAGAGACGAACACCGGGGAGCTGTTTTTT. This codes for CAIRQTETNTGELFF.

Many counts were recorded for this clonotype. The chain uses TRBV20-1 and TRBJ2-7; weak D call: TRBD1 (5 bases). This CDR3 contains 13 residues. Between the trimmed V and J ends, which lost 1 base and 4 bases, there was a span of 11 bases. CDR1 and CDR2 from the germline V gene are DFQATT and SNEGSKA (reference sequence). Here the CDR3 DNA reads TGCAGTGCTAGAGCAGTAAGGGGATACGAGCAGTACTTC. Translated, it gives CSARAVRGYEQYF.

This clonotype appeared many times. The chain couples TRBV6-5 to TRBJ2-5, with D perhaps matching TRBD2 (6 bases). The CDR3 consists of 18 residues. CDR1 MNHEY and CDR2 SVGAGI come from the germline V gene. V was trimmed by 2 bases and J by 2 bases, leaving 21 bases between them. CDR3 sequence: CASSYAGWLKGRQETQYF. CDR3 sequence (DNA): TGTGCCAGCAGTTACGCGGGGTGGTTGAAAGGCCGACAAGAGACCCAGTACTTC.

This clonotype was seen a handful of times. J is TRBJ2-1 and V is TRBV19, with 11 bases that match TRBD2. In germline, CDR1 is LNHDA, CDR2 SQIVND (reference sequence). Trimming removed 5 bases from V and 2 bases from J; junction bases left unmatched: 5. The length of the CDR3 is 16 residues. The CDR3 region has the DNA TGTGCCAGTAGTGTGAGACTAGCGGGGCCCTACAATGAGCAGTTCTTC. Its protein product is CASSVRLAGPYNEQFF.

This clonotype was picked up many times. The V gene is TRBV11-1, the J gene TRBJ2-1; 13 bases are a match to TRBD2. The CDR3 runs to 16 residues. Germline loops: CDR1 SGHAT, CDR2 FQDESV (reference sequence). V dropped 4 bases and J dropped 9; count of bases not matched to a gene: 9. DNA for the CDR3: TGTGCCAGCAGCTCGCCGGGACTAGCGGGGACGGGTGAGCAGTTCTTC. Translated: CASSSPGLAGTGEQFF.

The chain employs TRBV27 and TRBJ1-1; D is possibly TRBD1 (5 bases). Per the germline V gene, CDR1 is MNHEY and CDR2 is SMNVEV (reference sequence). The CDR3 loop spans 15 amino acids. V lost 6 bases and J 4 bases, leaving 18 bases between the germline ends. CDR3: CASSLLGGVFTEAFF. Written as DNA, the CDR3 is TGTGCCAGCAGCCTCTTAGGAGGGGTATTCACTGAAGCTTTCTTT.

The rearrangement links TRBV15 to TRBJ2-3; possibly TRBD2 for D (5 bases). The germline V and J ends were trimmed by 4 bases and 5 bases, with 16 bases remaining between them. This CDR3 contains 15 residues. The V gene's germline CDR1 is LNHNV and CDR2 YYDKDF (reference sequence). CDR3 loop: CATSTRRTAGDTQYF. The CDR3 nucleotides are TGTGCCACCAGCACGCGACGGACGGCGGGAGATACGCAGTATTTT.

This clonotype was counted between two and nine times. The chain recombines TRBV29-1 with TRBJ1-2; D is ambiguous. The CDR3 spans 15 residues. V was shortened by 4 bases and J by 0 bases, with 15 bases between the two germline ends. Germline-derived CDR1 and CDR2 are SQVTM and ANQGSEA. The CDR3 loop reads CSVGARNQANYGYTF. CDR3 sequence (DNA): TGCAGCGTTGGGGCCAGGAACCAAGCTAACTATGGCTACACCTTC. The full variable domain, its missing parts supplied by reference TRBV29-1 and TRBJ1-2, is SAVISQKPSRDICQRGTSLTIQCQVDSQVTMMFWYRQQPGQSLTLIATANQGSEATYESGFVIDKFPISRPNLTFSTLTVSNMSPEDSSIYLCSVGARNQANYGYTFGSGTRLTVV.

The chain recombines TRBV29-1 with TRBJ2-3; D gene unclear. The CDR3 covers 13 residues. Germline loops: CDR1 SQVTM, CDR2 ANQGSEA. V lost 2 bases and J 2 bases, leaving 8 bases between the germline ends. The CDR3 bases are TGCAGCGTTGAAACAACCGACACAGATACGCAGTATTTT. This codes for CSVETTDTDTQYF.

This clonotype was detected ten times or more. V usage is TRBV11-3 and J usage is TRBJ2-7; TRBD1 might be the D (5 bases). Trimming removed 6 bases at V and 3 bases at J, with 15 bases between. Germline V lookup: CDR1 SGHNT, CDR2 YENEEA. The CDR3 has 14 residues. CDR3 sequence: CASSPRGASYEQYF. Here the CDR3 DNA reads TGTGCCAGCAGTCCTAGGGGCGCAAGCTACGAGCAGTACTTC.

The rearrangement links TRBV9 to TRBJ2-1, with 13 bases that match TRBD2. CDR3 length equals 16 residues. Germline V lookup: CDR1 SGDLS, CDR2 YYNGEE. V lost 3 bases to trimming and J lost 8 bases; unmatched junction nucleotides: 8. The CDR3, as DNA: TGTGCCAGCAGCGCGGACGGGACTAGCGGGATGTATGAGCAGTTCTTC. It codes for CASSADGTSGMYEQFF.

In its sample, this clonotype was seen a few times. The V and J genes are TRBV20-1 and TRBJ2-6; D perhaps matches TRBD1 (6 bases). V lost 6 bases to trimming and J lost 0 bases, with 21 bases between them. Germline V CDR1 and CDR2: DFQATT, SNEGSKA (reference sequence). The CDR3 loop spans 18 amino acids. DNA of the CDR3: TGCAGTGCCACTCCAACAGGGCGAGTTCGCTCTGGGGCCAACGTCCTGACTTTC. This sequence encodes CSATPTGRVRSGANVLTF.

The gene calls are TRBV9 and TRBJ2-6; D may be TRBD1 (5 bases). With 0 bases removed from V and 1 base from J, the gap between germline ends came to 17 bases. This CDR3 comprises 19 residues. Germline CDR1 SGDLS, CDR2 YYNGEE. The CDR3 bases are TGTGCCAGCAGCGTAGTCGAAGGTCAGGGAACTTCTGGGGCCAACGTCCTGACTTTC. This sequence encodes CASSVVEGQGTSGANVLTF.

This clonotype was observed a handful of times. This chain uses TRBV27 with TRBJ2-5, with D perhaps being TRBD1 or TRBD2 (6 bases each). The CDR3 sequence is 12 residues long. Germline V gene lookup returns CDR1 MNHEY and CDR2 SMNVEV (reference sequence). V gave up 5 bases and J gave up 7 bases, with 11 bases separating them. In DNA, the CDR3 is TGTGCCAGCAGTGGGGGGCTGGGGACCCAGTACTTC. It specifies CASSGGLGTQYF.

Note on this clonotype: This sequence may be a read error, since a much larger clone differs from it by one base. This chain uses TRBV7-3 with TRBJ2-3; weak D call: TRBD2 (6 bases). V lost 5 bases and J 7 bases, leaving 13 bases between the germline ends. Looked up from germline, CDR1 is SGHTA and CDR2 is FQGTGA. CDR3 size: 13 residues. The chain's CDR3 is CASSPAGLNTQYF. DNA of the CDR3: TGTGCCAGCAGCCCCGCGGGGTTGAATACGCAGTATTTT.

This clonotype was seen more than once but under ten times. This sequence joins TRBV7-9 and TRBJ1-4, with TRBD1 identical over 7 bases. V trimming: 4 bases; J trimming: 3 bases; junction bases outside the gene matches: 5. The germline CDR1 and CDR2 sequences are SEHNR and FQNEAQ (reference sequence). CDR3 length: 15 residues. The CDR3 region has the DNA TGTGCCAGCAGCTGGGGACAGTCCCCTAATGAAAAACTGTTTTTT. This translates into CASSWGQSPNEKLFF.

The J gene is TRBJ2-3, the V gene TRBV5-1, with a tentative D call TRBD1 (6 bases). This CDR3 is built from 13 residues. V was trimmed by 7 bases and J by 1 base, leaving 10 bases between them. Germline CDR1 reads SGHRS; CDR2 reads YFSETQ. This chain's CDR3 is CASGTRRTDTQYF. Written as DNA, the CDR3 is TGCGCCAGCGGGACACGTCGCACAGATACGCAGTATTTT.

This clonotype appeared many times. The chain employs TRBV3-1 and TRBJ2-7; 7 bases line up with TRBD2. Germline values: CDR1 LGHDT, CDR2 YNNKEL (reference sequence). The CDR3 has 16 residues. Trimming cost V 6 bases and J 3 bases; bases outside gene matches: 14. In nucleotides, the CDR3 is TGTGCCAGCAGTCCAGGAGGAGGACTAGTCGGCTACGAGCAGTACTTC. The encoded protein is CASSPGGGLVGYEQYF.